The source of this TCR beta chain is a study of neurological immune-mediated disorders. Study-level results: The study found the most TCR clonal expansion in HTLV-1-associated myelopathy and the least in multiple sclerosis, below healthy controls. Sharing of CDR3 amino acid sequences among expanded clones across subjects was absent, suggesting private repertoires in all groups.

Each TCR transcript was tagged with a 10-nucleotide random UMI during 5'RACE. TCRdb reprocessed the 5' RACE reads via MiXCR and lists one record per CDR3 protein. The sample holds some 71,000 distinct CDR3 sequences, around 9.6% seen once. Germline V gene data show CDR1 as SGHAT and CDR2 as FQDESV (reference sequence). Trimming cost V 2 bases and J 6 bases, with 11 bases left between them. This CDR3 contains 14 residues. This clonotype was recorded at least ten times. Its antigen is as yet unknown. This sample's time point: longitudinal time-point 1 (baseline). For the unsorted libraries, 2 million PBMCs stored at -80 C served as input.

Source material: PBMCs. The receptor comes from a man aged 25-40 years in good health. The chain couples TRBV11-1 to TRBJ2-1; D uncertain. In DNA, the CDR3 is TGTGCCAGCAGCTTATTGGGCCACACCAATGAGCAGTTCTTC. It specifies CASSLLGHTNEQFF.